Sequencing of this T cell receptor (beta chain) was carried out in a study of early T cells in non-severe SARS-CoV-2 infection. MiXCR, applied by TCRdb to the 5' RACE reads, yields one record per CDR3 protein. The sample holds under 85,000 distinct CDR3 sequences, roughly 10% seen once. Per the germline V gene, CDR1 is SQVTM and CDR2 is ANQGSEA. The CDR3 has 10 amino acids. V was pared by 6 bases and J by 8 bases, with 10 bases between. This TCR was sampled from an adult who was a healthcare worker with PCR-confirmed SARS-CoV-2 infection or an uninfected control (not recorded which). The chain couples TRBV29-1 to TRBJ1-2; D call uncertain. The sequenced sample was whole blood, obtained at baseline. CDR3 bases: TGCAGCGTGACTCAAAGAGGCTACACCTTC. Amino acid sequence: CSVTQRGYTF.